This T cell receptor (beta chain) was obtained from a study of cytomegalovirus exposure and HLA in healthy donors. The PCR used 60 Vbeta and 13 Jbeta primers. Libraries were prepared by immunoSEQ multiplex PCR; TCRdb keeps only in-frame clonotypes and omits some of them. The sample lists some 120,000 clones, approximately 80% occurring once. With V trimmed by 6 bases and J by 2 bases, 9 bases remained unmatched. Germline loops: CDR1 SGHVS, CDR2 FNYEAQ. The CDR3 contains 15 residues. The sample comprised PBMCs. This rearrangement joins TRBV7-6 to TRBJ2-7, with 8 bases aligning to TRBD1. This receptor was taken from a man aged 25 to 40 in good health and CMV-seronegative. The DNA of the CDR3 is TGTGCCAGCAGACCCGGGACAGGAGAAGCCTACGAGCAGTACTTC. Its translation: CASRPGTGEAYEQYF.